These 18 T cell receptor beta chains were all obtained from the same sample, sequenced in a study of shared clonotypes between healthy human individuals. CD45RO-negative, CCR7-selected cells formed the naive CD8 fraction, which excluded terminally differentiated effector memory CD45RA+ cells. Profiled with immunoSEQ multiplex PCR; TCRdb holds only in-frame clones, not every one. This sample has hundreds of thousands of clones, with roughly 96% found just once. Material for sequencing was naive CD8+ T cells sorted from blood. These receptor sequences come from a man aged 25 to 45 in good health.

The V call is TRBV28, the J call TRBJ2-1; no firm D call. Germline assignment: CDR1 MDHEN and CDR2 SYDVKM. V was pared by 7 bases and J by 6 bases, with 16 bases between. There are 14 residues in the CDR3. The CDR3 DNA reads TGTGCCAGCACCTGGGCTCCGGGTGGCAATGAGCAGTTCTTC. Translation gives CASTWAPGGNEQFF.

This sequence joins TRBV5-4 and TRBJ2-1, with TRBD1 matching 7 bases. Germline V gives CDR1 SGHNT, CDR2 YYREEE (reference sequence). V lost 4 bases and J lost 4; bases outside the gene matches: 5. The CDR3 has 14 residues. The DNA of the CDR3 is TGTGCCAGCAGCATCGGACAGGTTTACAATGAGCAGTTCTTC. Protein sequence: CASSIGQVYNEQFF.

The CDR3 DNA reads TGTGCTAGTGGTTTTATGGGGTTTGGCTACACCTTC. This sequence encodes CASGFMGFGYTF. The chain joins TRBV12-5 to TRBJ1-2; D remains unclear. V was clipped by 3 bases and J by 7 bases, with 9 bases between them. This CDR3 has 12 amino acids. CDR1 and CDR2 from the germline V gene are LGHNT and FRNRAP.

The chain combines TRBV7-9 with TRBJ2-7, with 9 bases that match TRBD1. V dropped 5 bases and J dropped 5; count of bases not matched to a gene: 7. The CDR3 covers 14 residues. CDR1 and CDR2 from the germline V gene are SEHNR and FQNEAQ (reference sequence). The CDR3 is CASSIGTGQNEQYF. In DNA form, the CDR3 reads TGTGCCAGCAGCATAGGGACAGGGCAAAACGAGCAGTACTTC.

The chain combines TRBV2 with TRBJ2-7, with D uncertain. V lost 7 bases and J 0 bases, leaving 7 bases between the germline ends. Germline V gene sequence: CDR1 SNHLY, CDR2 FYNNEI. The CDR3 extends over 12 amino acids. The CDR3 region has the DNA TGTGCCAGCACAGGCACCTCCTACGAGCAGTACTTC. Its translation: CASTGTSYEQYF.

The chain is built from TRBV7-8 and TRBJ1-4; D is possibly TRBD1 (5 bases). The CDR3 has 16 amino acids. Germline V gene sequence: CDR1 SGHVS, CDR2 FQNEAQ. V dropped 4 bases and J dropped 1 base, with 13 bases sitting between them. The CDR3 is CASSYLPGGTNEKLFF. DNA of the CDR3: TGTGCCAGCAGCTACCTACCGGGGGGAACTAATGAAAAACTGTTTTTT. The full variable domain, its missing parts supplied by reference TRBV7-8 and TRBJ1-4, is GAGVSQSPRYKVAKRGQDVALRCDPISGHVSLFWYQQALGQGPEFLTYFQNEAQLDKSGLPSDRFFAERPEGSVSTLKIQRTQQEDSAVYLCASSYLPGGTNEKLFFGSGTQLSVL.

The CDR3 coding sequence is TGTGCCAGCAGCCAAGAGGAATTGGGGAGGACGGTGAACACTGAAGCTTTCTTT. Protein: CASSQEELGRTVNTEAFF. V usage is TRBV14 and J usage is TRBJ1-1, with D unclear. The CDR3 covers 18 residues. The germline V gene has CDR1 SGHDN and CDR2 FVKESK. Trimming stripped 0 bases from V and 0 bases from J, with 17 bases between.

The chain recombines TRBV7-9 with TRBJ2-3, with 16 bases matching TRBD2. V was pared by 1 base and J by 1 base, with 5 bases of the junction left unmatched. Germline V gene sequence: CDR1 SEHNR, CDR2 FQNEAQ (reference sequence). The CDR3 extends over 19 amino acids. This chain's CDR3 is CASSLDPGLAGGGTDTQYF. CDR3 DNA sequence: TGTGCCAGCAGCTTAGACCCGGGACTAGCGGGAGGGGGCACAGATACGCAGTATTTT.

The chain employs TRBV27 and TRBJ2-7, with TRBD2 matching over 9 bases. This CDR3 spans 16 amino acids. Germline CDR1 and CDR2: MNHEY and SMNVEV (reference sequence). Losses at the gene ends were 4 bases for V and 5 bases for J; bases not matched to a gene: 12. The CDR3 coding sequence is TGTGCCAGCAGTTCAAGTAGCGGGGGACTCTTGGACGAGCAGTACTTC. As protein: CASSSSSGGLLDEQYF.

The rearrangement links TRBV4-1 to TRBJ1-2; D not certain. Trimming took off 1 base at V and 8 bases at J, with 20 bases between the two ends. CDR3 length: 16 residues. The V gene's germline CDR1 is MGHRA and CDR2 YSYEKL. The CDR3 region has the DNA TGCGCCAGCAGCCAAGCCCCAGTTCGGTCCGAAAGGGGCTACACCTTC. Protein: CASSQAPVRSERGYTF.

V usage is TRBV29-1 and J usage is TRBJ2-5; D uncertain. CDR3 length: 14 amino acids. From germline, CDR1 is SQVTM and CDR2 ANQGSEA. V was trimmed by 4 bases and J by 5 bases, leaving 17 bases between them. This chain's CDR3 is CSVVDLLKVETQYF. The CDR3 DNA is TGCAGCGTTGTAGACCTCCTAAAAGTGGAGACCCAGTACTTC.

V gene TRBV14 combines with J gene TRBJ2-7; D is unclear. Germline V gene data show CDR1 as SGHDN and CDR2 as FVKESK. This CDR3 spans 16 amino acids. V lost 6 bases, J lost 0 bases, and 18 bases lay in between. The CDR3 region is CASSQYGIWSSYEQYF. CDR3 sequence (DNA): TGTGCCAGCAGTCAATATGGCATCTGGAGCTCCTACGAGCAGTACTTC.

The V gene is TRBV4-1, the J gene TRBJ2-7, with 7 positions matching TRBD2. Germline CDR1 and CDR2: MGHRA and YSYEKL. This CDR3 has 18 amino acids. The J segment lost 1 base and the V segment lost 0 bases, leaving 12 bases of the junction unmatched. The CDR3 DNA is TGCGCCAGCAGCCAAGATCAGCAGGGAGGGTACCTTTCCTACGAGCAGTACTTC. It specifies CASSQDQQGGYLSYEQYF.

Remarks on this clone: Other DNA sequences in the sample encode the same CDR3. V and J are TRBV28 and TRBJ2-2; D is unresolved. V was trimmed by 2 bases and J by 7 bases, leaving 5 bases between them. Germline CDR1 is MDHEN and CDR2 is SYDVKM. The CDR3 spans 12 residues. The DNA for the CDR3 is TGTGCCAGCAGTTTAGGCGGCGGGGAGCTGTTTTTT. Translation gives CASSLGGGELFF.

This clone was recorded only once. The chain is built from TRBV4-1 and TRBJ2-7; D not certain. Germline CDR1 is MGHRA and CDR2 is YSYEKL. The CDR3 consists of 15 residues. Trimming pared 0 bases from V and 1 base from J, leaving 10 bases between. Here the CDR3 reads CASSQESEDSYEQYF. The CDR3 DNA reads as TGCGCCAGCAGCCAAGAGTCAGAGGATTCCTACGAGCAGTACTTC.

The chain has TRBV13 and TRBJ2-1; D not resolved. Germline CDR1 PRHDT, CDR2 FYEKMQ (reference sequence). Trimming took off 5 bases at V and 7 bases at J, with 18 bases between the two ends. There are 15 residues in the CDR3. This CDR3 reads CASSPLGGERNEQFF. CDR3 DNA: TGTGCCAGCAGCCCTCTGGGCGGAGAGAGGAATGAGCAGTTCTTC.

This chain connects TRBV21-1 to TRBJ1-2; TRBD1, as called in the table, went unchecked against the DNA. TRBV21-1 represents a pseudogene. The CDR3 has 17 residues. The CDR3 sequence is CASSNWTGNHRNYGYTF. The CDR3 region has the DNA TGTGCCAGCAGCAACTGGACAGGGAACCATAGAAACTATGGCTACACCTTC.

The chain has TRBV14 and TRBJ2-3, with 7 bases fitting TRBD1. V gave up 6 bases and J gave up 6 bases; unmatched junction bases: 6. This CDR3 region has 13 residues. The germline CDR1 and CDR2 sequences are SGHDN and FVKESK. Here the CDR3 DNA reads TGTGCCAGCAGGGAGACAGGGACCGATACGCAGTATTTT. It codes for CASRETGTDTQYF.